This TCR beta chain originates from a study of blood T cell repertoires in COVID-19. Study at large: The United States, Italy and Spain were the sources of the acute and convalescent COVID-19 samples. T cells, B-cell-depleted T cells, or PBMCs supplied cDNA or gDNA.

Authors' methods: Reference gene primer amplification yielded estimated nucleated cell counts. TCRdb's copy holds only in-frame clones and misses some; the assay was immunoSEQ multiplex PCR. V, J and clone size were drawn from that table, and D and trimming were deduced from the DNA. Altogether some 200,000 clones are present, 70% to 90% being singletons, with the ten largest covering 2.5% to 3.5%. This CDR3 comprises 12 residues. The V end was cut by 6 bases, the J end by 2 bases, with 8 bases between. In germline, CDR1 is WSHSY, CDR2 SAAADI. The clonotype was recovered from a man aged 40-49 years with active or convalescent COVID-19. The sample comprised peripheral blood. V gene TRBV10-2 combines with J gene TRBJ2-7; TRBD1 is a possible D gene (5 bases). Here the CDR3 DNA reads TGCGCCAGCAGAGAGACAGCCTACGAGCAGTACTTC. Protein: CASRETAYEQYF.